Sequencing of this T cell receptor beta chain was carried out in a study of cytomegalovirus exposure and HLA in healthy donors. The study, taken as a whole, reports: Previous analysis showed most TCR beta V segments were productive about 87% or about 30% of the time. Some V segments could not be told apart, so they were left out, TRBV6-2 and TRBV6-3 among them.

Use of 60 Vbeta and 13 Jbeta primers characterized the PCR. Assay: immunoSEQ multiplex PCR; the TCRdb copy retains only in-frame clones and omits some. The sample contains about 200,000 clones, about 13% of which appear only once. On this clone itself: The target antigen is unknown. The same CDR3 can be traced to other DNA sequences in this sample.

Unmatched junction bases numbered 7, after V lost 4 bases and J lost 7 bases. The germline V gene encodes CDR1 LGHNA and CDR2 YSLEER. This CDR3 region has 15 residues. Donors consisted of healthy bone marrow donors. The chain couples TRBV4-3 to TRBJ1-1; 12 bases match TRBD1. Sequences were obtained from PBMCs. This TCR was recovered from a man aged 50 to 60 in good health and CMV-seropositive. For the CDR3, the DNA is TGCGCCAGCAGCCGAACGGGACAGGGGGCGGTTGAAGCTTTCTTT. This sequence encodes CASSRTGQGAVEAFF.